This is a list of T cell receptor beta chains from one sample in a study of blood T cell repertoires in COVID-19. Sequencing used immunoSEQ multiplex PCR; TCRdb keeps in-frame clones, though not all of them. The sample has about 68,000 clones; 65% to 80% are singletons. Material: peripheral blood. Receptors were obtained from a woman between 50 and 59 years old with acute or convalescent COVID-19. Both conserved end residues are part of each CDR3. A D gene is named only where the DNA matches it firmly. Expanded clones are given a class, and other clones once, few, many or no size at all.

clone size	V gene	D gene	J gene	CDR3 protein	CDR3 DNA
-	TRBV6-6	-	TRBJ1-1	CASSYRGMNTEAFF	TGTGCCAGCAGTTACAGGGGCATGAACACTGAAGCTTTCTTT
-	TRBV7-8	TRBD1	TRBJ1-2	CASSSTTGVTDYGYTF	TGTGCCAGCAGCTCAACGACAGGGGTGACAGACTATGGCTACACCTTC
-	TRBV5-1	-	TRBJ1-1	CASSGLGNTEAFF	TGCGCCAGCAGCGGACTGGGGAACACTGAAGCTTTCTTT
-	TRBV27	TRBD2	TRBJ2-1	CASSIPSGGNNEQFF	TGTGCCAGCAGTATCCCTAGCGGGGGAAACAATGAGCAGTTCTTC
-	TRBV7-7	TRBD2	TRBJ2-3	CASSRGLAGGSDTQYF	TGTGCCAGCAGCCGGGGACTAGCGGGGGGGTCAGATACGCAGTATTTT
-	TRBV10-3	TRBD1	TRBJ2-7	CAISESRQGLYEQYF	TGTGCCATCAGTGAGTCTCGACAGGGGCTCTACGAGCAGTACTTC
-	TRBV7-8	-	TRBJ2-2	CASSLGMVGVRTGELFF	TGTGCCAGCAGCTTAGGGATGGTGGGAGTAAGGACCGGGGAGCTGTTTTTT
-	TRBV4-3	TRBD2	TRBJ2-7	CASSQVGGRSYEQYF	TGCGCCAGCAGCCAAGTGGGCGGGAGGTCCTACGAGCAGTACTTC
-	TRBV7-8	TRBD2	TRBJ2-2	CASSSKRGAITGELFF	TGTGCCAGCAGCTCAAAGCGGGGGGCCATCACCGGGGAGCTGTTTTTT
-	TRBV3-1/TRBV3-2	-	TRBJ1-2	CASSQDEGIGYTF	TGTGCCAGCAGCCAAGACGAGGGTATCGGCTACACCTTC
once	TRBV4-3	-	TRBJ1-2	CASSQGQGATANYGYTF	TGCGCCAGCAGCCAAGGTCAGGGCGCAACAGCTAACTATGGCTACACCTTC
-	TRBV3-1/TRBV3-2	-	TRBJ2-7	CASSQGLEIYEQYF	TGTGCCAGCAGCCAAGGGCTTGAAATCTACGAGCAGTACTTC
-	TRBV28	-	TRBJ1-1	CASSYRGGTEAFF	TGTGCCAGCAGTTACCGGGGGGGCACTGAAGCTTTCTTT
-	TRBV5-1	TRBD1	TRBJ1-4	CASSLGTGSNEKLFF	TGCGCCAGCAGCTTGGGGACAGGGTCTAATGAAAAACTGTTTTTT
-	TRBV19	-	TRBJ1-4	CASRNPGGEKLFF	TGTGCCAGTAGGAATCCGGGGGGTGAAAAACTGTTTTTT
once	TRBV6-4	TRBD2	TRBJ2-1	CASSETGTSGGNEQFF	TGTGCCAGCTCAGAAACCGGGACTAGCGGGGGTAATGAGCAGTTCTTC
-	TRBV30	-	TRBJ2-1	CAWSAHNEQFF	TGTGCCTGGAGTGCTCACAATGAGCAGTTCTTC
-	TRBV4-1	-	TRBJ2-3	CASSPRVGGGTDTQYF	TGCGCCAGCAGCCCTCGGGTGGGGGGTGGCACAGATACGCAGTATTTT
-	TRBV19	-	TRBJ2-7	CASSIFSGQGYEQYF	TGTGCCAGTAGTATTTTTTCCGGGCAGGGCTACGAGCAGTACTTC
-	TRBV29-1	TRBD1	TRBJ1-2	CSGSTGDNYGYTF	TGCAGCGGATCGACAGGGGATAACTATGGCTACACCTTC
-	TRBV19	-	TRBJ1-1	CASQKPRDYGVTEAFF	TGTGCCAGTCAAAAACCAAGGGACTATGGAGTCACTGAAGCTTTCTTT
-	TRBV28	-	TRBJ1-1	CASRYVTGSGNTEAFF	TGTGCCAGCAGATATGTAACAGGGTCGGGGAACACTGAAGCTTTCTTT
-	TRBV2	-	TRBJ1-2	CASSGALYGYTF	TGTGCCAGCAGTGGCGCGCTCTATGGCTACACCTTC
-	TRBV27	-	TRBJ1-2	CASSLSREEGYGYTF	TGTGCCAGCAGTTTATCCAGGGAGGAAGGCTATGGCTACACCTTC
-	TRBV10-2	-	TRBJ1-5	CASSGTRSNQPQHF	TGCGCCAGCAGTGGGACAAGGAGCAATCAGCCCCAGCATTTT
once	TRBV7-2	TRBD2	TRBJ2-5	CASSFLSGRGETQYF	TGTGCCAGCAGTTTCCTCAGCGGGAGGGGAGAGACCCAGTACTTC
-	TRBV4-2	-	TRBJ1-1	CASSQEGQGITTEAFF	TGTGCCAGCAGCCAAGAGGGGCAGGGCATAACCACTGAAGCTTTCTTT
-	TRBV7-8	-	TRBJ2-7	CASSLYGTSPHEQYF	TGTGCCAGCAGCTTATATGGGACTTCGCCCCACGAGCAGTACTTC
-	TRBV3-1/TRBV3-2	TRBD2	TRBJ2-2	CASRPTSATGELFF	TGTGCCAGCAGGCCAACTAGCGCCACCGGGGAGCTGTTTTTT
few	TRBV9	-	TRBJ2-3	CASSVDPPSGIVTDTQYF	TGTGCCAGCAGCGTAGACCCTCCCTCGGGGATTGTCACAGATACGCAGTATTTT
once	TRBV10-3	TRBD2	TRBJ2-1	CAINQLAGGPNEQFF	TGTGCCATCAATCAACTAGCGGGGGGGCCCAATGAGCAGTTCTTC
few	TRBV19	TRBD1	TRBJ1-6	CASSTRTGENSPLHF	TGTGCCAGTAGTACAAGGACAGGGGAGAATTCACCCCTCCACTTT
-	TRBV12-5	-	TRBJ2-6	CASGPALTSGANVLTF	TGTGCTAGTGGACCCGCCTTGACTTCTGGGGCCAACGTCCTGACTTTC
-	TRBV27	TRBD1	TRBJ1-2	CASSRQGDYGYTF	TGTGCCAGCTCCCGACAGGGGGACTATGGCTACACCTTC
-	TRBV5-1	-	TRBJ1-1	CASSLAGGEETEAFF	TGCGCCAGCAGCTTGGCCGGAGGGGAGGAAACTGAAGCTTTCTTT
-	TRBV18	TRBD1	TRBJ1-3	CASSTTGGATSSGNTIYF	TGTGCCAGCTCAACGACAGGGGGCGCCACTTCCTCTGGAAACACCATATATTTT
-	TRBV13	-	TRBJ2-5	CASSLGLAPETQYF	TGTGCCAGCAGCTTAGGTTTAGCCCCTGAGACCCAGTACTTC
few	TRBV19	TRBD1	TRBJ1-6	CASSPQGDNSPLHF	TGTGCCAGTAGCCCCCAGGGGGACAATTCACCCCTCCACTTT
-	TRBV5-1	-	TRBJ2-3	CASNDDRDTQYF	TGCGCCAGTAACGATGACAGAGATACGCAGTATTTT
-	TRBV3-1/TRBV3-2	-	TRBJ2-2	CASSTRQSGELFF	TGTGCCAGCAGCACACGACAGTCCGGGGAGCTGTTTTTT
-	TRBV4-1	-	TRBJ2-7	CASSQVPLDSYEQYF	TGCGCCAGCAGCCAAGTACCCCTGGACAGCTACGAGCAGTACTTC
-	TRBV27	-	TRBJ1-4	CASSLRTSTNEKLFF	TGTGCCAGCAGTCTCCGGACTTCAACTAATGAAAAACTGTTTTTT
-	TRBV24-1	TRBD1	TRBJ2-2	CATRQGADTGELFF	TGTGCCACCAGACAGGGGGCGGACACCGGGGAGCTGTTTTTT
-	TRBV4-3	TRBD2	TRBJ2-7	CASSQELGGGPEQYF	TGCGCCAGCAGCCAAGAACTCGGGGGAGGGCCTGAGCAGTACTTC
-	TRBV6-2/TRBV6-3	-	TRBJ2-5	CASSSTSRVETQYF	TGTGCCAGCAGTAGTACTTCCAGGGTTGAGACCCAGTACTTC
-	TRBV10-3	TRBD1	TRBJ1-2	CAISEEGARGYTF	TGTGCCATCAGTGAGGAGGGGGCGCGAGGCTACACCTTC
-	TRBV2	-	TRBJ2-7	CASSERDRAYF	TGTGCCAGCAGTGAACGAGACAGAGCATACTTC
-	TRBV2	TRBD1	TRBJ1-3	CASTAGTAGNTIYF	TGTGCCAGCACTGCTGGGACAGCTGGAAACACCATATATTTT
-	TRBV5-1	TRBD2	TRBJ2-1	CASSPSGSSNEQFF	TGCGCCAGCAGCCCTAGCGGGAGTTCGAATGAGCAGTTCTTC
-	TRBV7-9	TRBD2	TRBJ2-1	CASSFFLAGFYNEQFF	TGTGCCAGCAGCTTTTTCCTAGCGGGGTTCTACAATGAGCAGTTCTTC
-	TRBV9	-	TRBJ2-7	CASSVGGETYEQYF	TGTGCCAGCAGCGTAGGGGGGGAGACGTACGAGCAGTACTTC